Below are 9 T cell receptor beta chains sequenced from a single sample in a study of cytomegalovirus exposure and HLA in healthy donors. Only in-frame clones appear in the TCRdb table, and some are missing; sequencing was by immunoSEQ multiplex PCR. The sample records 150,000 or so clones, around 90% being singletons. The source material was PBMCs. Source of these receptors: a woman in her twenties or thirties in good health and CMV-seropositive.

The chain employs TRBV29-1 and TRBJ2-2; TRBD1 might be the D (6 bases). Germline V lookup: CDR1 SQVTM, CDR2 ANQGSEA. This CDR3 has 13 amino acids. V lost 3 bases and J 7 bases, leaving 12 bases between the germline ends. The CDR3 sequence: CSVEARGIGELFF. The CDR3 region has the DNA TGCAGCGTTGAGGCCAGGGGAATCGGGGAGCTGTTTTTT.

V and J are TRBV5-8 and TRBJ2-1, with 14 bases that match TRBD2. V lost 3 bases to trimming and J lost 8 bases; unmatched junction nucleotides: 7. The CDR3 extends over 16 amino acids. Per the germline V gene, CDR1 is SGHTS and CDR2 is YDEGEE. CDR3 in DNA: TGTGCCAGCAGCTCCAGGGGACTAGCGGGAGCGGATGAGCAGTTCTTC. Residues: CASSSRGLAGADEQFF.

The chain uses TRBV19 and TRBJ2-7; a weak D match, TRBD2 (6 bases). Germline CDR1 and CDR2: LNHDA and SQIVND (reference sequence). V lost 4 bases and J lost 0, with 10 bases in between. CDR3 length: 14 residues. In nucleotides, the CDR3 is TGTGCCAGTAGTAGGGACTGGGGCTCCTACGAGCAGTACTTC. This translates into CASSRDWGSYEQYF.

The gene calls are TRBV5-6 and TRBJ2-1; D is possibly TRBD1 (5 bases). V lost 4 bases and J lost 8, with 13 bases in between. The CDR3 sequence is 13 residues long. In germline, CDR1 is SGHDT, CDR2 YYEEEE. The DNA of the CDR3 is TGTGCCAGCAGCCGCTCTGGCAGGGATGAGCAGTTCTTC. It translates to CASSRSGRDEQFF.

The rearrangement uses TRBV9 and TRBJ2-1, with TRBD2 as a possible D gene (5 bases). This CDR3 spans 15 amino acids. The V gene's germline CDR1 is SGDLS and CDR2 YYNGEE. The ends were cut back, 3 bases at V and 0 bases at J, with 10 bases in the middle. The CDR3 reads CASSAGWGSYNEQFF. DNA of the CDR3: TGTGCCAGCAGCGCGGGGTGGGGCTCCTACAATGAGCAGTTCTTC.

The chain joins TRBV5-1 to TRBJ2-7; TRBD1 matches at 9 bases. The CDR3 covers 14 residues. Unmatched junction bases numbered 3, after V lost 0 bases and J lost 5 bases. Per the germline V gene, CDR1 is SGHRS and CDR2 is YFSETQ. This CDR3 is CASSLAWTGDEQYF. CDR3 nucleotides: TGCGCCAGCAGCTTGGCCTGGACAGGGGACGAGCAGTACTTC.

The rearrangement uses TRBV7-2 and TRBJ2-1, with D possibly being TRBD2 (6 bases). This CDR3 has 15 amino acids. V lost 3 bases to trimming and J lost 5 bases, with 14 bases between them. Germline CDR1 and CDR2: SGHTA and FQGNSA. The CDR3: CASSFGGSANNEQFF. As DNA, the CDR3 is TGTGCCAGCAGCTTCGGGGGTAGCGCCAACAATGAGCAGTTCTTC.

This clone was found a few times. This chain uses TRBV11-2 with TRBJ2-7; 15 nucleotides agree with TRBD2. Per germline, CDR1 SGHAT and CDR2 FQNNGV. J gave up 6 bases and V 3 bases, and 12 bases lay outside the gene matches. This CDR3 is 18 amino acids long. CDR3: CASSFGTSGGRRLGEQYF. CDR3 bases: TGTGCCAGCAGCTTCGGGACTAGCGGGGGGCGACGCCTCGGCGAGCAGTACTTC.

This clone was seen a few times. The V gene is TRBV5-1, the J gene TRBJ2-5, with 16 bases lining up with TRBD2. The CDR3 contains 17 residues. The germline V gene has CDR1 SGHRS and CDR2 YFSETQ. J was trimmed by 0 bases and V by 4 bases; bases with no gene match: 3. The CDR3 DNA follows: TGCGCCAGCAGCCCGGGACTAGCGGGAGGGTACCAAGAGACCCAGTACTTC. This translates into CASSPGLAGGYQETQYF.